Listed here are 2 T cell receptor beta chains from one sample, sequenced in a study of CD8+ T cells in alopecia areata. After isolation, RNA underwent reverse transcription to generate cDNA as the sequencing template. TCRdb's table, derived via immunoSEQ multiplex PCR, lists solely in-frame clones and lacks some. This sample has around 120,000 clones; around 50% occur once, and the top ten carry about 10%. Sequencing used NKG2D-low CD8+ T cells sorted from blood. These receptors were collected from a human donor with alopecia areata.

This clone was seen once. CDR3 in amino acids: CSVEGGEFLGTEAFF. The CDR3 DNA reads TGCAGCGTTGAAGGAGGTGAATTCCTGGGCACTGAAGCTTTCTTT. The V gene is TRBV29-1, the J gene TRBJ1-1; D gene ambiguous. V was cut by 1 base and J by 4 bases, with 16 bases left in between. This CDR3 is 15 amino acids long. CDR1 and CDR2 (germline): SQVTM, ANQGSEA.

This clone was counted between two and nine times. The chain uses TRBV29-1 and TRBJ1-2; 9 positions match TRBD1. CDR3 length: 14 residues. Looked up from germline, CDR1 is SQVTM and CDR2 is ANQGSEA. J gave up 7 bases and V 4 bases, and 10 bases lay outside the gene matches. CDR3 protein: CSVGGDGTGSGYTF. The CDR3 DNA is TGCAGCGTTGGGGGGGACGGGACAGGGAGTGGCTACACCTTC.